Each of the 4 T cell receptor beta chains below was sequenced from the same sample in a study of cytotoxic CD8 clonotypes in ibrutinib-treated CLL. The table came from immunoSEQ multiplex PCR; TCRdb's copy has only in-frame clones and leaves some out. The sample lists 300,000 to 400,000 clones, approximately 67% seen once, with around 6.5% in the top ten. This sample comprised PBMCs, obtained after 36 months of ibrutinib treatment. These receptors were collected from a human donor with chronic lymphocytic leukemia.

This clone was counted once. This rearrangement joins TRBV29-1 to TRBJ2-7, with D unclear. The CDR3 has 11 amino acids. V lost 5 bases to trimming and J lost 3 bases, with 8 bases between them. CDR1 is SQVTM, CDR2 ANQGSEA, per germline. The DNA of the CDR3 is TGCAGCGTTTACAGCCACTACGAGCAGTACTTC. It encodes CSVYSHYEQYF.

J is TRBJ2-2 and V is TRBV5-6; unclear D gene. Germline lookup yields CDR1 SGHDT and CDR2 YYEEEE. The length of the CDR3 is 14 residues. Trimming pared 4 bases from V and 3 bases from J, leaving 10 bases between. The CDR3, as DNA: TGTGCCAGCAGCCCACTTACTTACACCGGGGAGCTGTTTTTT. Encoded protein: CASSPLTYTGELFF.

CDR3 bases: TGTGCCAGCAGCGTATCAACTGGCGGGGGCGACAGGGCCCACTGCACCTTC. It specifies CASSVSTGGGDRAHCTF. The rearrangement uses TRBV9 and TRBJ1-2, with 7 positions matching TRBD1. The CDR3 is made up of 17 amino acids. Germline CDR1 is SGDLS and CDR2 is YYNGEE. V shed 1 base and J 13 bases; nucleotides not matched to a gene: 22. The full variable domain, rest sourced from reference TRBV9 and TRBJ1-2, is DSGVTQTPKHLITATGQRVTLRCSPRSGDLSVYWYQQSLDQGLQFLIQYYNGEERAKGNILERFSAQQFPDLHSELNLSSLELGDSALYFCASSVSTGGGDRAHCTFGSGTRLTVV.

The rearrangement uses TRBV6-4 and TRBJ1-4, with TRBD1 identical over 7 bases. V was pared by 0 bases and J by 3 bases, with 1 base of the junction left unmatched. CDR1 and CDR2 (germline): MRHNA, SNTAGT. The CDR3 is 15 amino acids. This CDR3 reads CASSDSDRPNEKLFF. In nucleotides, the CDR3 is TGTGCCAGCAGTGACTCGGACAGGCCTAATGAAAAACTGTTTTTT.